Below are 15 T cell receptor beta chains sequenced from a single sample in a study of neurological immune-mediated disorders. MiXCR, applied by TCRdb to the 5' RACE reads, yields one record per CDR3 protein. The sample has tens of thousands of distinct CDR3 sequences; about 13% are singletons. The sequenced material came from PBMCs. The receptors derive from a woman aged 55 to 70 with HTLV-1-associated myelopathy (HAM/TSP).

This clonotype was picked up many times. CDR3 DNA sequence: TGTGCCAGCACGGAAGACAGGGGAAAAAACATTCAGTACTTC. Translated: CASTEDRGKNIQYF. The V call is TRBV7-2, the J call TRBJ2-4, with TRBD1 matching over 8 bases. V dropped 7 bases and J dropped 4; count of bases not matched to a gene: 6. Germline CDR1 is SGHTA and CDR2 is FQGNSA. This CDR3 is 14 amino acids long.

The V call is TRBV6-1, the J call TRBJ1-1, with a weak D call TRBD1 (6 bases). Germline V gene data show CDR1 as MNHNS and CDR2 as SASEGT. V dropped 7 bases and J dropped 6 bases, with 15 bases sitting between them. CDR3 length equals 13 residues. CDR3 in amino acids: CASTGAIGAEAFF. The CDR3, as DNA: TGTGCCAGCACGGGGGCCATTGGGGCTGAAGCTTTCTTT.

The sample holds many counts of this clonotype. V usage is TRBV6-5 and J usage is TRBJ1-1; no clear D. Trimming stripped 0 bases from V and 8 bases from J, with 10 bases between. Germline V gives CDR1 MNHEY, CDR2 SVGAGI. The length of the CDR3 is 13 residues. CDR3 amino acids: CASSYSTGVEAFF. In DNA form, the CDR3 reads TGTGCCAGCAGTTACTCGACGGGAGTCGAAGCTTTCTTT.

This clonotype was recorded at least ten times. J is TRBJ2-2 and V is TRBV28, with 8 bases matching TRBD2. The germline gives CDR1 MDHEN, CDR2 SYDVKM. With V trimmed by 2 bases and J by 4 bases, 9 bases remained unmatched. The CDR3 sequence is 17 residues long. CDR3 bases: TGTGCCAGCAGTTTAACGGAGGGGACTAGTGGCACCGGGGAGCTGTTTTTT. Its translation is CASSLTEGTSGTGELFF.

In this sample, this clonotype turned up many times. The CDR3 nucleotides read TGCAGCGCAATGGGCCTTAGTGAGCAGTACTTC. Its translation is CSAMGLSEQYF. The chain carries TRBV29-1 and TRBJ2-7; D not resolved. V lost 7 bases and J 7 bases, leaving 14 bases between the germline ends. Per the germline V gene, CDR1 is SQVTM and CDR2 is ANQGSEA. The CDR3 is 11 amino acids.

This clonotype was seen ten or more times. The chain uses TRBV7-2 and TRBJ2-1, with 8 bases matching TRBD2. The CDR3 runs to 14 residues. With V trimmed by 7 bases and J by 8 bases, 10 bases remained unmatched. CDR1 is SGHTA, CDR2 FQGNSA, per germline. DNA of the CDR3: TGTGCCAGCATCACCGGGGGGGGATCGGATGAGCAGTTCTTC. This codes for CASITGGGSDEQFF.

CDR3 DNA sequence: TGTGCTAGCGTCTCCTCCGGGACAGTGGATGAGACCCAGTACTTC. This translates into CASVSSGTVDETQYF. This sequence joins TRBV28 and TRBJ2-5; 7 bases are shared with TRBD1. This CDR3 comprises 15 residues. Germline V gene sequence: CDR1 MDHEN, CDR2 SYDVKM.

This clonotype was recorded many times. The V and J genes are TRBV5-1 and TRBJ2-3, with TRBD1 matching over 8 bases. Germline loops: CDR1 SGHRS, CDR2 YFSETQ. The CDR3 extends over 16 amino acids. J lost 3 bases, V lost 0 bases, and 6 bases had no gene match. The chain's CDR3 is CASSLVAGGKTDTQYF. CDR3 nucleotides: TGCGCCAGCAGCTTGGTGGCAGGGGGCAAAACAGATACGCAGTATTTT.

The table lists this clonotype with many counts. For the CDR3, the DNA is TGCGCCAGCAGCTCGGGACTAGCGGCTCTCGGTGAGCAGTTCTTC. Translating it yields CASSSGLAALGEQFF. This chain uses TRBV5-1 with TRBJ2-1, with 11 nucleotides matching TRBD2. Trimming took 3 bases from V and 9 from J; bases not matched to a gene: 8. The CDR3 contains 15 residues. CDR1 SGHRS and CDR2 YFSETQ come from the germline V gene.

This clonotype was recorded at least ten times. The chain uses TRBV4-2 and TRBJ2-7; D gene unclear. This CDR3 contains 14 residues. CDR1 LGHNA and CDR2 YNFKEQ come from the germline V gene. Trimming stripped 0 bases from V and 7 bases from J, with 13 bases between. CDR3 nucleotides: TGTGCCAGCAGCCAAGAGTTGGCGGCGGAAGAGCAGTACTTC. Protein product: CASSQELAAEEQYF.

This clonotype has ten or more counts. The chain couples TRBV28 to TRBJ2-2, with D tentatively TRBD2 (6 bases). Trimming left V 4 bases short and J 5 bases short, with 17 bases between. The CDR3 has 16 residues. Germline V gene data show CDR1 as MDHEN and CDR2 as SYDVKM. The chain's CDR3 is CASSSTGLGTTGELFF. The CDR3 DNA reads TGTGCCAGCAGTTCGACGGGACTCGGTACGACCGGGGAGCTGTTTTTT. The full variable domain, its missing parts supplied by reference TRBV28 and TRBJ2-2, is DVKVTQSSRYLVKRTGEKVFLECVQDMDHENMFWYRQDPGLGLRLIYFSYDVKMKEKGDIPEGYSVSREKKERFSLILESASTNQTSMYLCASSSTGLGTTGELFFGEGSRLTVL.

There are many counts of this clonotype. The chain combines TRBV20-1 with TRBJ2-3, with 8 bases identical to TRBD1. With V trimmed by 4 bases and J by 1 base, 7 bases remained unmatched. The V gene's germline CDR1 is DFQATT and CDR2 SNEGSKA (reference sequence). The CDR3 totals 15 residues. The CDR3 DNA follows: TGCAGTGCTATTGACAGGGGACGGGGCACAGATACGCAGTATTTT. Its protein product is CSAIDRGRGTDTQYF.

This clonotype has more than one count but fewer than ten. The rearrangement uses TRBV7-9 and TRBJ1-4; D call uncertain. The germline V gene encodes CDR1 SEHNR and CDR2 FQNEAQ (reference sequence). Trimming took off 2 bases at V and 4 bases at J, with 17 bases between the two ends. The CDR3 totals 17 residues. CDR3 bases: TGTGCCAGCAGCTTACTAGGCGGCAAGACCCTTAATGAAAAACTGTTTTTT. This gives the protein CASSLLGGKTLNEKLFF. Together with reference TRBV7-9 and TRBJ1-4, the CDR3 gives the full variable domain: DTGVSQNPRHKITKRGQNVTFRCDPISEHNRLYWYRQTLGQGPEFLTYFQNEAQLEKSRLLSDRFSAERPKGSFSTLEIQRTEQGDSAMYLCASSLLGGKTLNEKLFFGSGTQLSVL.

This clonotype occurred a few times. V and J are TRBV20-1 and TRBJ2-5, with TRBD2 matching over 9 bases. This CDR3 comprises 16 residues. Germline loops: CDR1 DFQATT, CDR2 SNEGSKA (reference sequence). The V gene end was trimmed by 7 bases and the J gene end by 2 bases; junction bases not matched to a gene: 14. CDR3 nucleotide sequence: TGCAGTGGTGTGATCACGACTAGCGGAAGTCAAGAGACCCAGTACTTC. Residues: CSGVITTSGSQETQYF.

The sample holds many counts of this clonotype. V gene TRBV20-1 combines with J gene TRBJ1-2; 8 bases fit TRBD1. J was trimmed by 8 bases and V by 0 bases; bases with no gene match: 11. The CDR3 is 15 residues long. The germline gives CDR1 DFQATT, CDR2 SNEGSKA (reference sequence). The CDR3 coding sequence is TGCAGTGCTAGAGATATGTCAGGGGGCGCCGAGGGCTACACCTTC. Translation gives CSARDMSGGAEGYTF.